The TCR beta chain under discussion was sequenced for a study of vaccination effects on CD4 cells after COVID-19. Comments on this clone: Its antigen is still unknown.

The method was immunoSEQ multiplex PCR; TCRdb's version includes in-frame clones alone and lacks a portion of them. Of fewer than 90,000 clones listed, roughly 80% were seen once; the top ten hold more than 1%. Antigen-specific CD4+ T cells expanded by the ViraFEST assay with viral peptide pools were then sequenced. Culturing for around eleven days preceded CD4+ T cell isolation. Each person got two doses of an mRNA SARS-CoV-2 vaccine, BNT162b2 or mRNA-1273. Vaccine recipients, nucleocapsid antibody negative, had no prior SARS-CoV-2 infection. Half-medium exchanges with IL-2 medium took place on days 3 and 7. This specimen consisted of CD4+ T cells from PBMCs cultured with HCoV-OC43 spike peptides, obtained after COVID-19 vaccination. The subset denotes: HCoV-OC43 spike overlapping peptide pool stimulation. The sequence was collected from a human donor who received a COVID-19 vaccine.

CDR3 nucleotides: TGTGCCAGCAGTGACAGGAGCTCCTACGAGCAGTACGTC. Translated: CASSDRSSYEQYV. The genes are TRBV6-1 and TRBJ2-7, with D uncertain. The CDR3 runs 13 residues. V was shortened by 3 bases and J by 0 bases, with 6 bases between the two germline ends. Germline V gene sequence: CDR1 MNHNS, CDR2 SASEGT.